A selection of T cell receptor beta chains follows, all from one sample in a study of blood T cell repertoires in COVID-19. TCRdb keeps only in-frame clones here, not all; method: immunoSEQ multiplex PCR. The data hold fewer than 40,000 clones, with more than 65% observed a single time. Material: peripheral blood. All receptors come from a man aged 65 to 79 with COVID-19, enrolled during active disease. Each CDR3 is given with its conserved first and last residue. Fields, in order: D gene, V gene, clone size, J gene, CDR3 protein, CDR3 DNA. A D gene is named only where the DNA matches it firmly. The size field is filled for only some rows; it gives once, few, many or a size class.

>NA|TRBV19|NA|TRBJ1-5
CASSIVGGNSNQPQHF
TGTGCCAGTAGTATTGTGGGGGGGAATAGCAATCAGCCCCAGCATTTT
>TRBD2|TRBV11-3|NA|TRBJ2-7
CASSLTAGGRAEQYF
TGTGCCAGCAGCTTGACAGCGGGAGGGAGGGCCGAGCAGTACTTC
>NA|TRBV29-1|NA|TRBJ1-1
CSVLGGNTEAFF
TGCAGCGTCCTCGGGGGGAACACTGAAGCTTTCTTT
>NA|TRBV4-3|NA|TRBJ2-2
CASSQLRVEAGELFF
TGCGCCAGCAGCCAGTTGAGGGTGGAGGCCGGGGAGCTGTTTTTT
>TRBD2|TRBV6-1|NA|TRBJ2-2
CARSEYGGAGVVGELFF
TGTGCCCGCAGTGAATACGGGGGGGCGGGAGTCGTCGGGGAGCTGTTTTTT
>TRBD1|TRBV29-1|NA|TRBJ2-5
CSVPGQGQETQYF
TGCAGCGTTCCCGGACAGGGCCAAGAGACCCAGTACTTC
>TRBD1|TRBV7-6|NA|TRBJ1-5
CASSLGTGSDGEPQHF
TGTGCCAGCAGCTTAGGGACAGGGTCGGATGGTGAACCCCAGCATTTT
>NA|TRBV7-2|NA|TRBJ1-1
CASSLNLGITEAFF
TGTGCCAGCAGCCTGAATCTAGGCATCACTGAAGCTTTCTTT
>NA|TRBV3-1/TRBV3-2|NA|TRBJ2-3
CASSQSSPTDTQYF
TGTGCCAGCAGCCAGTCTAGCCCCACAGATACGCAGTATTTT
>NA|TRBV5-1|NA|TRBJ2-1
CASSLQGSGYNEQFF
TGCGCCAGCAGCTTGCAGGGGAGTGGCTACAATGAGCAGTTCTTC
>TRBD2|TRBV7-3|NA|TRBJ2-3
CASSRSGGRAGDTQYF
TGTGCCAGCAGCCGTAGTGGGGGGAGGGCCGGAGATACGCAGTATTTT
>TRBD2|TRBV7-2|few|TRBJ2-7
CASEGFSGSEQYF
TGTGCCAGCGAGGGATTTAGCGGGAGCGAGCAGTACTTC
>NA|TRBV28|NA|TRBJ1-5
CASSRRRGDYQPQHF
TGTGCCAGCAGTCGGAGACGAGGAGATTATCAGCCCCAGCATTTT
>TRBD1|TRBV9|NA|TRBJ1-4
CASSPQVGQGGEKLFF
TGTGCCAGCAGCCCCCAGGTGGGACAGGGAGGTGAAAAACTGTTTTTT
>NA|TRBV19|NA|TRBJ1-5
CASSPQQVYSNQPQHF
TGTGCCAGTAGTCCGCAACAGGTTTATAGCAATCAGCCCCAGCATTTT
>NA|TRBV7-2|NA|TRBJ2-7
CASSPGHQTYEQYF
TGTGCCAGCAGCCCCGGACATCAGACCTACGAGCAGTACTTC
>NA|TRBV4-1|NA|TRBJ1-5
CASSQEWAQPQHF
TGCGCCAGCAGCCAAGAATGGGCACAGCCCCAGCATTTT
>NA|TRBV11-1|NA|TRBJ2-1
CASSLSTWSYNEQFF
TGTGCCAGCAGCCTGAGTACTTGGTCCTACAATGAGCAGTTCTTC
>NA|TRBV10-3|NA|TRBJ2-7
CAIRGGGRMVGEQYF
TGTGCCATCCGTGGGGGGGGCAGGATGGTAGGGGAGCAGTACTTC
>TRBD1|TRBV7-3|NA|TRBJ2-2
CASSLGYRGKETGELFF
TGTGCCAGCAGCTTAGGGTACAGGGGGAAGGAAACCGGGGAGCTGTTTTTT
>TRBD1|TRBV28|NA|TRBJ1-5
CASSSWKTGAQPQHF
TGTGCCAGCAGTAGCTGGAAGACAGGGGCTCAGCCCCAGCATTTT
>NA|TRBV30|NA|TRBJ2-7
CAWSVVGSEQYF
TGTGCCTGGAGTGTAGTAGGGAGCGAGCAGTACTTC
>NA|TRBV6-2/TRBV6-3|NA|TRBJ2-2
CASSSTGSGELFF
TGTGCCAGCAGTTCCACAGGGTCCGGGGAGCTGTTTTTT
>NA|TRBV6-6|NA|TRBJ1-4
CASSYSRTGLAEKLFF
TGTGCCAGCAGTTACTCGAGGACGGGATTAGCTGAAAAACTGTTTTTT
>NA|TRBV28|NA|TRBJ1-5
CASSFSSNPGQPQHF
TGTGCCAGCAGTTTCTCTTCTAATCCGGGTCAGCCCCAGCATTTT
>NA|TRBV10-3|few|TRBJ2-7
CAISPGTLTYEQYF
TGTGCCATCAGTCCCGGGACACTAACCTACGAGCAGTACTTC
>NA|TRBV19|NA|TRBJ1-5
CASSIVEGFLTQPQHF
TGTGCCAGTAGTATAGTAGAGGGTTTTTTGACTCAGCCCCAGCATTTT
>TRBD1|TRBV7-2|NA|TRBJ1-6
CASSLAVYRGPNSPLHF
TGTGCCAGCAGCTTAGCCGTGTACAGGGGGCCTAATTCACCCCTCCACTTT
>NA|TRBV30|NA|TRBJ1-3
CAWSVRGYAGNTIYF
TGTGCCTGGAGTGTAAGAGGGTACGCTGGAAACACCATATATTTT
>TRBD1|TRBV5-6|NA|TRBJ1-4
CASSRLANRGSNEKLFF
TGTGCCAGCAGCCGTTTGGCTAACAGGGGATCTAATGAAAAACTGTTTTTT
>TRBD1|TRBV4-2|NA|TRBJ1-1
CASSHDRGQRAEAFF
TGTGCCAGCAGCCACGACAGGGGGCAGAGGGCTGAAGCTTTCTTT
>NA|TRBV24-1|NA|TRBJ1-5
CATNQGHNQPQHF
TGTGCCACCAACCAGGGACACAATCAGCCCCAGCATTTT
>NA|TRBV3-1/TRBV3-2|NA|TRBJ2-2
CASSHAPRDTGELFF
TGTGCCAGCAGCCATGCTCCCAGGGACACCGGGGAGCTGTTTTTT
>TRBD1|TRBV19|NA|TRBJ2-1
CASSHRTGGNEQFF
TGTGCCAGTAGTCACAGGACAGGGGGGAATGAGCAGTTCTTC
>NA|TRBV7-3|NA|TRBJ2-2
CASSTNRDTGELFF
TGTGCCAGCAGCACTAACAGGGACACCGGGGAGCTGTTTTTT
>NA|TRBV7-9|NA|TRBJ1-5
CASSSTGPRGQPQHF
TGTGCCAGCAGCTCTACAGGGCCTCGGGGTCAGCCCCAGCATTTT
>NA|TRBV6-5|NA|TRBJ1-4
CASSYGPGGEKLFF
TGTGCCAGCAGTTACGGCCCAGGAGGGGAAAAACTGTTTTTT
>NA|TRBV5-1|NA|TRBJ1-1
CASSPLASTEAFF
TGCGCCAGCAGCCCCCTAGCTTCCACTGAAGCTTTCTTT
>TRBD1|TRBV6-5|NA|TRBJ1-5
CASRTGQGLDQPQHF
TGTGCCAGCAGGACGGGACAGGGACTGGATCAGCCCCAGCATTTT
>TRBD1|TRBV5-1|NA|TRBJ2-7
CASSPGTGVSYEQYF
TGCGCCAGCAGCCCCGGGACAGGGGTCTCCTACGAGCAGTACTTC
>NA|TRBV7-8|NA|TRBJ2-7
CASSLVSRSANEQYF
TGTGCCAGCAGCTTAGTTTCTAGATCGGCCAACGAGCAGTACTTC
>NA|TRBV10-3|NA|TRBJ2-1
CAIAGSEQFF
TGTGCCATCGCGGGGTCTGAGCAGTTCTTC
>NA|TRBV5-1|NA|TRBJ2-1
CASSLPASHVNNEQFF
TGCGCCAGCAGCTTGCCAGCGTCACACGTCAACAATGAGCAGTTCTTC
>NA|TRBV7-9|few|TRBJ2-7
CASARSGYEQYF
TGTGCCAGCGCCCGAAGCGGCTACGAGCAGTACTTC
>NA|TRBV5-1|NA|TRBJ2-7
CANAEKPRSPYEQYF
TGCGCCAACGCGGAGAAGCCCAGAAGCCCCTACGAGCAGTACTTC
>TRBD1|TRBV20-1|NA|TRBJ1-2
CSATDRVGYTF
TGCAGTGCCACGGACAGGGTTGGCTACACCTTC
>TRBD2|TRBV24-1|NA|TRBJ2-2
CATSGRLAANTGELFF
TGTGCCACCAGTGGCAGACTAGCGGCGAACACCGGGGAGCTGTTTTTT
>NA|TRBV11-2|NA|TRBJ2-2
CASSTVTGELFF
TGTGCCAGCAGCACGGTCACCGGGGAGCTGTTTTTT
>NA|TRBV6-2/TRBV6-3|once|TRBJ2-7
CASSTGTTIREQYF
TGTGCCAGCAGCACCGGGACAACTATTCGGGAGCAGTACTTC
>TRBD1|TRBV19|NA|TRBJ1-5
CASSIFIGTGNNQPQHF
TGTGCCAGTAGTATATTTATTGGGACAGGGAACAATCAGCCCCAGCATTTT
>NA|TRBV11-2|NA|TRBJ2-2
CASSALQGDIGELFF
TGTGCCAGCAGCGCCCTTCAAGGGGATATCGGGGAGCTGTTTTTT
>NA|TRBV11-2|NA|TRBJ2-1
CASSLDWLVDEQFF
TGTGCCAGCAGCTTAGATTGGCTAGTGGATGAGCAGTTCTTC